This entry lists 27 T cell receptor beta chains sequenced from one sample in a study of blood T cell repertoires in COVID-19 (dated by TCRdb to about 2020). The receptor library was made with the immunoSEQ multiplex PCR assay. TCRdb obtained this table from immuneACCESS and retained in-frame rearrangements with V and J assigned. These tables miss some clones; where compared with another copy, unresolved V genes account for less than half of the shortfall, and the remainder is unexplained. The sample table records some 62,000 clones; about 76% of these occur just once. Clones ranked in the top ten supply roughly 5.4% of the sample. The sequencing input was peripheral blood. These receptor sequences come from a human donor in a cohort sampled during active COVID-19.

The CDR3: CASSIVRQGAPSSGANVLTF. CDR3 in DNA: TGTGCCAGTAGTATAGTTCGGCAGGGGGCCCCCAGCTCTGGGGCCAACGTCCTGACTTTC. This chain joins TRBV19 and TRBJ2-6, with 8 nucleotides matching TRBD1. With V trimmed by 1 base and J by 0 bases, 11 bases remained unmatched. The V gene's germline CDR1 is LNHDA and CDR2 SQIVND (reference sequence). CDR3 length: 20 residues.

The CDR3 DNA follows: TGCAGTGCTAGTACAGGGGGGGACGGCGAGCAGTACTTC. Protein product: CSASTGGDGEQYF. The chain has TRBV20-1 and TRBJ2-7; TRBD1 is a possible D gene (8 bases). Trimming pared 3 bases from V and 6 bases from J, leaving 15 bases between. Germline V gives CDR1 DFQATT, CDR2 SNEGSKA (reference sequence). This CDR3 spans 13 amino acids.

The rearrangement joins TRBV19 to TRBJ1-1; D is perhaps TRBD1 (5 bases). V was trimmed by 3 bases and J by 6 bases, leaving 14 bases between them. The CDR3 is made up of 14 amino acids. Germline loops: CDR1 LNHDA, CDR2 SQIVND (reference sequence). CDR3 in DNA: TGTGCCAGTAGTATCCCCCGACAGTCTCCTGAAGCTTTCTTT. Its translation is CASSIPRQSPEAFF. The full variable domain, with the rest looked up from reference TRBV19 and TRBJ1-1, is DGGITQSPKYLFRKEGQNVTLSCEQNLNHDAMYWYRQDPGQGLRLIYYSQIVNDFQKGDIAEGYSVSREKKESFPLTVTSAQKNPTAFYLCASSIPRQSPEAFFGQGTRLTVV.

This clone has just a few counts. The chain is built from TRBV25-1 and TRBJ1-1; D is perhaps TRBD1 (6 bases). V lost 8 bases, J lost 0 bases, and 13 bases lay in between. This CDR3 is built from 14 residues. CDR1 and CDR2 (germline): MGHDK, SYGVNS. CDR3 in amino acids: CASATGGLNTEAFF. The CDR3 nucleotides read TGTGCCAGCGCCACCGGGGGGCTGAACACTGAAGCTTTCTTT.

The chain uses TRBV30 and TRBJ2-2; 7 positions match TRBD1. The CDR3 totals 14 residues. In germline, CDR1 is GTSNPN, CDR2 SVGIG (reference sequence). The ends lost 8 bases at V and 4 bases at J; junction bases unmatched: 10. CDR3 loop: CAGLGTDTTGELFF. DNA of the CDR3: TGTGCCGGGCTAGGGACAGACACCACCGGGGAGCTGTTTTTT.

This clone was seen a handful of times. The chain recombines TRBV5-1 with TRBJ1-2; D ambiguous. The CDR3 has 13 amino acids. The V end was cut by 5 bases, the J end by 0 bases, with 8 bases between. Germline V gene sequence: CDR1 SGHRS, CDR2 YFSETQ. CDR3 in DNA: TGCGCCAGCAGTTCGTTAGCTAACTATGGCTACACCTTC. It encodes CASSSLANYGYTF.

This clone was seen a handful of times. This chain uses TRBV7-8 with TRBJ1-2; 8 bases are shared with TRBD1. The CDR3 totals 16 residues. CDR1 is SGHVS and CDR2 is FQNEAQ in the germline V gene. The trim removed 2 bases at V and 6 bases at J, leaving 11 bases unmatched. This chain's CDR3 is CASSLLRGRPEDGYTF. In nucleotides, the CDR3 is TGTGCCAGCAGCTTACTCAGGGGGCGTCCGGAAGATGGCTACACCTTC.

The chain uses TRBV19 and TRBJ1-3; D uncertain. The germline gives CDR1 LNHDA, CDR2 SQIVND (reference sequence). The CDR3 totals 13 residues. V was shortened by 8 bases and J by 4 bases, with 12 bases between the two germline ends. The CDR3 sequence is CASQRESGNTIYF. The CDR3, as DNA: TGTGCCAGTCAGAGGGAGTCGGGAAACACCATATATTTT.

The CDR3 loop reads CASSLPPGQGLDTQYF. CDR3 nucleotide sequence: TGTGCCAGCAGCTTACCCCCGGGACAGGGTTTGGATACGCAGTATTTT. This chain connects TRBV6-2 or TRBV6-3 to TRBJ2-3, with 9 bases fitting TRBD1. Germline V gene sequence: CDR1 MNHEY, CDR2 SVGEGT. The CDR3 runs 16 residues. J was trimmed by 6 bases and V by 6 bases; bases with no gene match: 13.

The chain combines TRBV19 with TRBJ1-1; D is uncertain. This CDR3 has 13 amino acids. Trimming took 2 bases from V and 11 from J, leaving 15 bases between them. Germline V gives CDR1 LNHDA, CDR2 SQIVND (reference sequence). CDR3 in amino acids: CASSISDGERAFF. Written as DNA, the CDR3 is TGTGCCAGTAGTATATCGGACGGGGAGAGGGCTTTCTTT. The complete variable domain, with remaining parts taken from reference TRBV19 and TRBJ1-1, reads DGGITQSPKYLFRKEGQNVTLSCEQNLNHDAMYWYRQDPGQGLRLIYYSQIVNDFQKGDIAEGYSVSREKKESFPLTVTSAQKNPTAFYLCASSISDGERAFFGQGTRLTVV.

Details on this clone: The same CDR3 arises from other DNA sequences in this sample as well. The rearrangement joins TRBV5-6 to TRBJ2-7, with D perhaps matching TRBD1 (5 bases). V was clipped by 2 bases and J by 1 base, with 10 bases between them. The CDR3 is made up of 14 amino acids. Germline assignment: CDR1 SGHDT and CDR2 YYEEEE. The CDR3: CASSLTGSSYEQYF. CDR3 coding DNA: TGTGCCAGCAGCTTAACAGGTTCGTCCTACGAGCAGTACTTC.

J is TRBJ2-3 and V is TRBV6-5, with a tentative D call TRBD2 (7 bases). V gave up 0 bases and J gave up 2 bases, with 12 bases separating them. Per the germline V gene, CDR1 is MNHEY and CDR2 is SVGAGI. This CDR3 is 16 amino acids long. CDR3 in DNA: TGTGCCAGCAGTTACTCGGGGGGGCGGATCACAGATACGCAGTATTTT. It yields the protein CASSYSGGRITDTQYF.

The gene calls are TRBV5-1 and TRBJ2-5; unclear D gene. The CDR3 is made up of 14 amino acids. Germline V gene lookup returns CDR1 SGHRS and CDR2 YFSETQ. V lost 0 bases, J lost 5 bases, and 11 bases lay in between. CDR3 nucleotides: TGCGCCAGCAGCTTGGACCCAGCGATCGAGACCCAGTACTTC. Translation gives CASSLDPAIETQYF.

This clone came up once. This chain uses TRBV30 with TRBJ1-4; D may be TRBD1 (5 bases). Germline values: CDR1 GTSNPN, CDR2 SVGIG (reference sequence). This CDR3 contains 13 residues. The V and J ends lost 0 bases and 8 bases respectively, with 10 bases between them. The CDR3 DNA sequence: TGTGCCTGGAGTGTAACAGGTTGGGAAAAACTGTTTTTT. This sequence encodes CAWSVTGWEKLFF.

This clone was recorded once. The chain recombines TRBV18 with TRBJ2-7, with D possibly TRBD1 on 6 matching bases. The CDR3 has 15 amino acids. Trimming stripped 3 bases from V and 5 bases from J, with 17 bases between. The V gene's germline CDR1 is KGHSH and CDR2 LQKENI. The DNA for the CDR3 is TGTGCCAGCTCACCCAGGATGGCAGGGGTCAACGAGCAGTACTTC. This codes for CASSPRMAGVNEQYF.

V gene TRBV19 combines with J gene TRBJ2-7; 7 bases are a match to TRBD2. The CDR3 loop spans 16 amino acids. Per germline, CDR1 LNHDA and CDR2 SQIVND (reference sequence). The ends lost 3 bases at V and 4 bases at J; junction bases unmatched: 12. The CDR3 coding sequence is TGTGCCAGTAGTATCAGTGGGAGGGCAGATGTGTACGAGCAGTACTTC. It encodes CASSISGRADVYEQYF.

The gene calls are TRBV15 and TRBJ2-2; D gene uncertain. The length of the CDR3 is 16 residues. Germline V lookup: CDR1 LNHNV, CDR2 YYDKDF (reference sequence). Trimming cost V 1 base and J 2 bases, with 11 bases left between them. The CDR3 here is CATSRAGSVNTGELFF. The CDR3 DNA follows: TGTGCCACCAGCAGAGCCGGGTCCGTCAACACCGGGGAGCTGTTTTTT. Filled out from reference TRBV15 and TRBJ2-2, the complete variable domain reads DAMVIQNPRYQVTQFGKPVTLSCSQTLNHNVMYWYQQKSSQAPKLLFHYYDKDFNNEADTPDNFQSRRPNTSFCFLDIRSPGLGDTAMYLCATSRAGSVNTGELFFGEGSRLTVL.

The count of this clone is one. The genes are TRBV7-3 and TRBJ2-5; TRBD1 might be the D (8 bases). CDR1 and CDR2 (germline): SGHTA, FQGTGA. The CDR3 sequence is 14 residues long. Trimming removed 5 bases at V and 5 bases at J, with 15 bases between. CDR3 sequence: CASSLQGGTETQYF. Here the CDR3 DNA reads TGTGCCAGCAGCCTACAGGGGGGGACGGAGACCCAGTACTTC.

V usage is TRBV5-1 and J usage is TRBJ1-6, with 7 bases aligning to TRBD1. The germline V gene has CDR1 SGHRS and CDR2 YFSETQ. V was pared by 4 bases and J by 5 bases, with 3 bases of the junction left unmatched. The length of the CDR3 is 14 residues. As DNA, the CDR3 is TGCGCCAGCAGCAGGGACAGAAATAATTCACCCCTCCACTTT. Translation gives CASSRDRNNSPLHF.

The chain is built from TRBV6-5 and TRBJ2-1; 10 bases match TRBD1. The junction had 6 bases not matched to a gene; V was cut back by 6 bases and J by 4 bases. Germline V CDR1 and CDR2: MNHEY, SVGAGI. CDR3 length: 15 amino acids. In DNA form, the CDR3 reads TGTGCCAGCAGAATGGGACAGGGGCCTTACAATGAGCAGTTCTTC. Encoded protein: CASRMGQGPYNEQFF.

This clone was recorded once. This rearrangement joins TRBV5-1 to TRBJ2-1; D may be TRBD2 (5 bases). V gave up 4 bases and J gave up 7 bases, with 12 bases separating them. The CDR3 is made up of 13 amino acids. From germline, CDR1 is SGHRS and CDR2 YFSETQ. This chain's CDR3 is CASSDGRGNEQFF. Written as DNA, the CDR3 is TGCGCCAGCAGCGACGGGCGAGGGAATGAGCAGTTCTTC.

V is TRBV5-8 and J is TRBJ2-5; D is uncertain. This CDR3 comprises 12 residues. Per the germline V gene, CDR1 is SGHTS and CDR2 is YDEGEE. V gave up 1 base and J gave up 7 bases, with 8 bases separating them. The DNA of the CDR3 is TGTGCCAGCAGCTTGTCTTCGGTGACCCAGTACTTC. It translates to CASSLSSVTQYF.

The CDR3 nucleotides read TGTGCCAGTCAGGGGCCTGGGCAGCCCCAGCATTTT. Protein product: CASQGPGQPQHF. The rearrangement links TRBV6-5 to TRBJ1-5, with a weak D call TRBD1 (6 bases). Per germline, CDR1 MNHEY and CDR2 SVGAGI. With 9 bases removed from V and 7 bases from J, the gap between germline ends came to 13 bases. The CDR3 sequence is 12 residues long.

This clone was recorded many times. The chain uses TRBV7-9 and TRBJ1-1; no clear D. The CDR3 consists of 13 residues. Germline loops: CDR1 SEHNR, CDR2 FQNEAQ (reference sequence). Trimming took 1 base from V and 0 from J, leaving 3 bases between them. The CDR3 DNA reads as TGTGCCAGCAGCTTAGATATGAACACTGAAGCTTTCTTT. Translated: CASSLDMNTEAFF. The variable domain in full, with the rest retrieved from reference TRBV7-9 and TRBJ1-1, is DTGVSQNPRHKITKRGQNVTFRCDPISEHNRLYWYRQTLGQGPEFLTYFQNEAQLEKSRLLSDRFSAERPKGSFSTLEIQRTEQGDSAMYLCASSLDMNTEAFFGQGTRLTVV.

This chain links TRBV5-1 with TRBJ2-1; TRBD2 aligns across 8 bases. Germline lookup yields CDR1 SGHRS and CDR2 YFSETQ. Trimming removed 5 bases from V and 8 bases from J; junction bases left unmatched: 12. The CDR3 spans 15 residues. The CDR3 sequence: CASRARASGSDEQFF. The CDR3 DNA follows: TGCGCCAGCAGGGCTCGGGCTAGCGGGTCGGATGAGCAGTTCTTC.

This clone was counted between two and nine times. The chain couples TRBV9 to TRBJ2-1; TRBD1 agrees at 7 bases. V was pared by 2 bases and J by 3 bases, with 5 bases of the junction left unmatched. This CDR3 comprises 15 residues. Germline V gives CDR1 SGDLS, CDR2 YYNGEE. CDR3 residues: CASSVGQALYNEQFF. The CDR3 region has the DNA TGTGCCAGCAGCGTCGGACAGGCTCTCTACAATGAGCAGTTCTTC.

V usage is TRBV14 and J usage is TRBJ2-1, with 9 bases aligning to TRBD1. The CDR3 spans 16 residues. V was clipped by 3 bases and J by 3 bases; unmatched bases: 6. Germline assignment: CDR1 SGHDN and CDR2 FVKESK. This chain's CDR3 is CASSQAGTGFYNEQFF. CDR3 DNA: TGTGCCAGCAGCCAGGCCGGGACAGGGTTCTACAATGAGCAGTTCTTC.